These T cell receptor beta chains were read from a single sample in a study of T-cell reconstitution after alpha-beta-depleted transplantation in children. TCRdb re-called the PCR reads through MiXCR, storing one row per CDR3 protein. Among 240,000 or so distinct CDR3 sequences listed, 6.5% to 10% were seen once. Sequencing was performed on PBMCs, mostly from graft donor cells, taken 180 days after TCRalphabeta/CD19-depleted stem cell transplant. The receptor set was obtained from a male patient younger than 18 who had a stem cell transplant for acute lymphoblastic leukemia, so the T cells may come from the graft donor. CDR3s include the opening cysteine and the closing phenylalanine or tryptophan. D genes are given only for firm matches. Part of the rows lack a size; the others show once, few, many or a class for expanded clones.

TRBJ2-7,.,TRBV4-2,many,CASSQDGVRDFSYEQYF,TGTGCCAGCAGCCAAGATGGGGTCCGGGACTTCTCCTACGAGCAGTACTTC
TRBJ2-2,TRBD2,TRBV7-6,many,CASSRGGSGELFF,TGTGCCAGCAGCCGCGGGGGTTCCGGGGAGCTGTTTTTT
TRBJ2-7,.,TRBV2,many,CASSELARGVYEQYF,TGTGCCAGCAGTGAGCTAGCTCGAGGGGTTTACGAGCAGTACTTC
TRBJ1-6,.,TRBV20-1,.,CSARDLSGGRNSPLHF,TGCAGTGCTAGAGATCTCTCTGGAGGGAGGAATTCACCCCTCCACTTT
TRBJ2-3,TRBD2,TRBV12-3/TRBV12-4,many,CASSLRTSGRASDTQYF,TGTGCCAGCAGTTTAAGGACTAGCGGGAGGGCCTCGGATACGCAGTATTTT
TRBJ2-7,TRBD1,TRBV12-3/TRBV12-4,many,CASRKGTGPTYEQYF,TGTGCCAGCAGAAAAGGGACAGGCCCTACCTACGAGCAGTACTTC
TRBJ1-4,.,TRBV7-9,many,CASSLAPTVNEKLFF,TGTGCCAGCAGCTTAGCGCCGACGGTTAATGAAAAACTGTTTTTT
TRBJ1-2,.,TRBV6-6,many,CASSSGPWYGYTF,TGTGCCAGCAGTTCCGGGCCGTGGTATGGCTACACCTTC
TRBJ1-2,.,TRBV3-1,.,CASSQRGLVPSNYGYTF,TGTGCCAGCAGCCAACGTGGACTGGTCCCTTCTAACTATGGCTACACCTTC
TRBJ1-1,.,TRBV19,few,CASSIGAYTEAFF,TGTGCCAGTAGTATTGGCGCTTACACTGAAGCTTTCTTT
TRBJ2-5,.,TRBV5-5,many,CASSLLGVEETQYF,TGTGCCAGCAGCTTGCTTGGGGTAGAAGAGACCCAGTACTTC
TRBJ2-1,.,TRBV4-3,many,CASSQGPSPGRHEQFF,TGCGCCAGCAGCCAAGGCCCCTCTCCGGGACGCCATGAGCAGTTCTTC
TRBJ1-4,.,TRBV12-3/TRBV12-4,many,CASTQTGGNEKLFF,TGTGCCAGCACCCAGACAGGAGGCAATGAAAAACTGTTTTTT
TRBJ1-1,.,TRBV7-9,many,CASSLELENTEAFF,TGTGCCAGCAGCTTAGAGCTGGAGAACACTGAAGCTTTCTTT
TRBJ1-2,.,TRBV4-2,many,CASSQDWGVSYGYTF,TGTGCCAGCAGCCAAGATTGGGGGGTGAGCTATGGCTACACCTTC
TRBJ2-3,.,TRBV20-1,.,CSARDRGVDTQYF,TGCAGTGCTAGGGACCGAGGGGTAGATACGCAGTATTTT
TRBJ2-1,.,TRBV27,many,CASSIGGLNEQFF,TGTGCCAGCAGTATAGGAGGCCTCAATGAGCAGTTCTTC
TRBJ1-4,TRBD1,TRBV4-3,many,CASSQDGGQPTFF,TGCGCCAGCAGCCAAGATGGGGGACAGCCGACGTTTTTT
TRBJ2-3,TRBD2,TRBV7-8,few,CASSLVTGTRRDTQYF,TGTGCCAGCAGCTTAGTAACCGGGACTAGAAGAGATACGCAGTATTTT
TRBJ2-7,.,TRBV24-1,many,CATSERGSSYEQYF,TGTGCCACCAGTGAAAGGGGAAGCTCCTACGAGCAGTACTTC
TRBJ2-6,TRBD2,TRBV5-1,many,CASSLRTSGTALGANVLTF,TGCGCCAGCAGCTTGAGAACTAGCGGAACCGCTCTGGGGGCCAACGTCCTGACTTTC
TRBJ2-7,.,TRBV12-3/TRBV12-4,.,CASGSAGYPYEQYF,TGTGCCAGCGGATCGGCAGGGTACCCCTACGAGCAGTACTTC
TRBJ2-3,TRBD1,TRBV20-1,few,CSATGTVNTDTQYF,TGCAGTGCAACCGGGACAGTGAACACAGATACGCAGTATTTT
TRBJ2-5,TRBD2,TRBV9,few,CASSPPQRGLAGFQETQYF,TGTGCCAGCAGCCCCCCCCAGAGGGGACTAGCGGGCTTCCAAGAGACCCAGTACTTC
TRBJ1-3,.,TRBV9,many,CASSVINTIYF,TGTGCCAGCAGCGTAATCAACACCATATATTTT
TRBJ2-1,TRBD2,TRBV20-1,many,CSAPPGLAGNEQFF,TGCAGTGCCCCGCCGGGACTAGCGGGGAATGAGCAGTTCTTC
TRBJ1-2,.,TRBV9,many,CASSVEDYGYTF,TGTGCCAGCAGCGTAGAAGACTATGGCTACACCTTC
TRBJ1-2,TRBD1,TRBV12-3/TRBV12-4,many,CASSYRGTNGYTF,TGTGCCAGCAGTTACAGGGGAACCAATGGCTACACCTTC
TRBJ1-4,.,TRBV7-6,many,CASSFGGRDEKLFF,TGTGCCAGCAGCTTTGGGGGCAGGGATGAAAAACTGTTTTTT
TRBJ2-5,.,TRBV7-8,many,CASSALIAAPQETQYF,TGTGCCAGCAGCGCCCTTATAGCGGCCCCTCAAGAGACCCAGTACTTC
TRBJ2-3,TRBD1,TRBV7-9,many,CASSLGLGQGATDTQYF,TGTGCCAGCAGCTTAGGCTTGGGACAGGGAGCGACAGATACGCAGTATTTT
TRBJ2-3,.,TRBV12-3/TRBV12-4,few,CASSSRGQYPTDTQYF,TGTGCCAGCAGCAGTAGGGGCCAGTACCCCACAGATACGCAGTATTTT
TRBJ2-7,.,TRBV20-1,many,CSARWRFGYEQYF,TGCAGTGCTAGATGGCGGTTCGGCTACGAGCAGTACTTC
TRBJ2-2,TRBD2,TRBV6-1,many,CASRIPGTRGSGELFF,TGTGCCAGCAGGATTCCCGGGACTAGGGGGTCCGGGGAGCTGTTTTTT
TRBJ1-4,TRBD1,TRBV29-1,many,CSVEDRTGWNEKLFF,TGCAGCGTTGAAGACCGGACAGGGTGGAATGAAAAACTGTTTTTT
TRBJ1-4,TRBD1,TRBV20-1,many,CSAIRRQGNEKLFF,TGCAGTGCTATCAGAAGACAGGGGAATGAAAAACTGTTTTTT
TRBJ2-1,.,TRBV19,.,CASSIQSILYNEQFF,TGTGCCAGTAGTATTCAATCCATCCTATACAATGAGCAGTTCTTC
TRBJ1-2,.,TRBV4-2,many,CASSQVIRANYGYTF,TGTGCCAGCAGCCAAGTCATCCGAGCTAACTATGGCTACACCTTC